This TCR beta chain was obtained from a study of shared clonotypes between healthy human individuals. Trimming at V came to 4 bases and at J to 7 bases, leaving 14 bases not matched to a gene. This CDR3 is 19 amino acids long. Germline lookup yields CDR1 MDHEN and CDR2 SYDVKM. Generated by immunoSEQ multiplex PCR, the TCRdb table keeps only in-frame clones and is missing some. The sample yields around 650,000 clones, 96% seen once. Naive CD8 cells lacked CD45RO, underwent positive selection for CCR7 and left out terminally differentiated effector memory CD45RA+ cells. This sequence was found in a woman aged 25 to 45 in good health. What was sequenced was naive CD8+ T cells sorted from blood. The chain employs TRBV28 and TRBJ2-1; 15 positions match TRBD2. Here the CDR3 reads CASSSPLGLAGGPRNEQFF. As DNA, the CDR3 is TGTGCCAGCAGTTCTCCCCTCGGACTAGCGGGAGGGCCGAGAAATGAGCAGTTCTTC.